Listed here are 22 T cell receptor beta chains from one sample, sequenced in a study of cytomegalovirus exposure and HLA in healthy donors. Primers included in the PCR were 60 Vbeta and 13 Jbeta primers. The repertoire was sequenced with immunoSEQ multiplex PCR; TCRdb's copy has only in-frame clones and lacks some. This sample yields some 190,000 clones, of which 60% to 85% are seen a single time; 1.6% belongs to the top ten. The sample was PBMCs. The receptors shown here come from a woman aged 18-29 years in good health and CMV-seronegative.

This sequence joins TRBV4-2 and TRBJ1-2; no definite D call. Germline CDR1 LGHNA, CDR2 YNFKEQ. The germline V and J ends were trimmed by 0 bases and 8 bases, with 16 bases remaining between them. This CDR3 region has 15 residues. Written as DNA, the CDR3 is TGTGCCAGCAGCCAAGATTCTCCAGGATTGGAAGGCTACACCTTC. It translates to CASSQDSPGLEGYTF.

The CDR3 DNA reads as TGTGCCAGCAGCTTCCTAGCGGGAGCCCCCTACGAGCAGTACTTC. Translation gives CASSFLAGAPYEQYF. The chain combines TRBV7-3 with TRBJ2-7, with 10 bases fitting TRBD2. This CDR3 spans 15 amino acids. The junction had 4 bases not matched to a gene; V was cut back by 3 bases and J by 2 bases. From germline, CDR1 is SGHTA and CDR2 FQGTGA.

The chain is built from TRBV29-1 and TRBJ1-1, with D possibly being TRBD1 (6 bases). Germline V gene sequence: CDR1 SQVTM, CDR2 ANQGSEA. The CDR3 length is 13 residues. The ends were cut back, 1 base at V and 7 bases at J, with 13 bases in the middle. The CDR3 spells CSVEVTGPNEAFF. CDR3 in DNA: TGCAGCGTTGAAGTCACAGGGCCCAATGAAGCTTTCTTT.

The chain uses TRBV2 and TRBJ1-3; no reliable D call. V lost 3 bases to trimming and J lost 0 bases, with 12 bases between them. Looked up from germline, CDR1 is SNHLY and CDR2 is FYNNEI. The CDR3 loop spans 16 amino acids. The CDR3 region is CASSDEAALSGNTIYF. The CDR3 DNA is TGTGCCAGCAGTGATGAAGCGGCACTCTCTGGAAACACCATATATTTT.

The CDR3 region is CASSSRGSGYNEQFF. For the CDR3, the DNA is TGTGCCAGCAGCTCCAGGGGGTCAGGCTACAATGAGCAGTTCTTC. The chain couples TRBV7-2 to TRBJ2-1; 7 bases fit TRBD1. Trimming cost V 4 bases and J 3 bases; bases outside gene matches: 6. Germline loops: CDR1 SGHTA, CDR2 FQGNSA. The CDR3 spans 15 residues.

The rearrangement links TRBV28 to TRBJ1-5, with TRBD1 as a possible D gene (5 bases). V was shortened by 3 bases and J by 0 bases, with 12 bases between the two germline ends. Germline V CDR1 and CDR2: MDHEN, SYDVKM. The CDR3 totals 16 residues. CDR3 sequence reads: CASSFQGSYSNQPQHF. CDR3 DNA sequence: TGTGCCAGCAGTTTCCAGGGATCCTATAGCAATCAGCCCCAGCATTTT.

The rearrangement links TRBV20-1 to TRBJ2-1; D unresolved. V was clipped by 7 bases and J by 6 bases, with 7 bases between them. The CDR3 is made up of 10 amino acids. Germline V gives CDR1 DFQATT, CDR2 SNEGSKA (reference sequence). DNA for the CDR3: TGCAGTGTGCGGAGCAATGAGCAGTTCTTC. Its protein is CSVRSNEQFF.

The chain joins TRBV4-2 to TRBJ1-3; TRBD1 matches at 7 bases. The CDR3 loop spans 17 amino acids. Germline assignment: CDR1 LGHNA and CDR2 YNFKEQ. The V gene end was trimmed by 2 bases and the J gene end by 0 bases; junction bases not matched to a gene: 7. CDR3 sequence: CASSQSGQTTSGNTIYF. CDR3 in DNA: TGTGCCAGCAGCCAATCGGGACAGACTACCTCTGGAAACACCATATATTTT.

The CDR3 DNA reads as TGTGCCAGCAGTGAATGGGGGAAACTAGCGGGAACAGATACGCAGTATTTT. Translation gives CASSEWGKLAGTDTQYF. The chain couples TRBV25-1 to TRBJ2-3, with 10 bases lining up with TRBD2. The germline gives CDR1 MGHDK, CDR2 SYGVNS. With V trimmed by 1 base and J by 3 bases, 7 bases remained unmatched. This CDR3 has 17 residues.

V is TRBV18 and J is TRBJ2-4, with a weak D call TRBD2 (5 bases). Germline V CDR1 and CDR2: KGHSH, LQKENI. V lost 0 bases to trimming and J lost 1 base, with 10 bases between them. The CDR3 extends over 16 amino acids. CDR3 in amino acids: CASSPPDRGAKNIQYF. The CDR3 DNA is TGTGCCAGCTCACCACCGGATCGCGGGGCCAAAAACATTCAGTACTTC.

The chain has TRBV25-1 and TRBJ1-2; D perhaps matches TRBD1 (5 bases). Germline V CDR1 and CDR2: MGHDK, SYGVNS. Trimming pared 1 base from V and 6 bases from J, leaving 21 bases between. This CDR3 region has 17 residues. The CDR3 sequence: CASSEFGQGVGRHGYTF. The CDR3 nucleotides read TGTGCCAGCAGTGAATTCGGGCAGGGCGTAGGAAGACATGGCTACACCTTC.

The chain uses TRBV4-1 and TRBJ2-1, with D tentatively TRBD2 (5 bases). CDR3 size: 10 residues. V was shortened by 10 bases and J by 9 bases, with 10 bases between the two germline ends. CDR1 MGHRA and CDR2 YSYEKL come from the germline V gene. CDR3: CATGSAEQFF. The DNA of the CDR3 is TGCGCCACGGGGTCGGCTGAGCAGTTCTTC.

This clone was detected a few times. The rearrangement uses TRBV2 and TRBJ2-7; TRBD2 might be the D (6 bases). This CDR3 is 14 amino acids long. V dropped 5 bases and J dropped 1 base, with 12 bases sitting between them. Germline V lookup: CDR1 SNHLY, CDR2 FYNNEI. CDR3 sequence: CASSPGDISYEQYF. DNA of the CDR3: TGTGCCAGCAGTCCGGGGGATATATCCTACGAGCAGTACTTC. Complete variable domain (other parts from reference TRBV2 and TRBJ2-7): EPEVTQTPSHQVTQMGQEVILRCVPISNHLYFYWYRQILGQKVEFLVSFYNNEISEKSEIFDDQFSVERPDGSNFTLKIRSTKLEDSAMYFCASSPGDISYEQYFGPGTRLTVT.

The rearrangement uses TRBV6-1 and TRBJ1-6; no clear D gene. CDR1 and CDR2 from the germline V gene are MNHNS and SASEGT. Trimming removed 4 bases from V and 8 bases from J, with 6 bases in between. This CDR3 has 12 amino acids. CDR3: CASSAFDSPLHF. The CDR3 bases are TGTGCCAGCAGTGCCTTCGATTCACCCCTCCACTTT.

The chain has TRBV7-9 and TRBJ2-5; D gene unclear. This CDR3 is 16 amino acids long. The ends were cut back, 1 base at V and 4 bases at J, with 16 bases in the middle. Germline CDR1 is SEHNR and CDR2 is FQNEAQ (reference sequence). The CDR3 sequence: CASSLGARIEAETQYF. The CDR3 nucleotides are TGTGCCAGCAGCTTAGGGGCCAGGATAGAAGCAGAGACCCAGTACTTC.

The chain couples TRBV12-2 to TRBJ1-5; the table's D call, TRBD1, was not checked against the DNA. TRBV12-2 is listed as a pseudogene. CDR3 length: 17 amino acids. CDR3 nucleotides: TGTGCAAGTCGCTTAGCGTTTAGGACACTCAAAGGACGGCCCCAGCATTTT. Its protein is CASRLAFRTLKGRPQHF.

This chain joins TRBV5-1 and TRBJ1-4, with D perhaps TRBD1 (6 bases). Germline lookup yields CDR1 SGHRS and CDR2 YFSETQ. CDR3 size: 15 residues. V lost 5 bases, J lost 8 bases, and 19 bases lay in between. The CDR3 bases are TGCGCCAGCAGGGCTACAGGGAGGGTGGAGGAAAAACTGTTTTTT. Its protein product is CASRATGRVEEKLFF.

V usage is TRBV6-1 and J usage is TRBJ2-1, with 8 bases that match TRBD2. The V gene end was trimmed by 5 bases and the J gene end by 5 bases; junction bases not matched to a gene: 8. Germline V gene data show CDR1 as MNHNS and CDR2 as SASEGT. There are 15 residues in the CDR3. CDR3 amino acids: CASSKEGTRHNEQFF. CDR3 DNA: TGTGCCAGCAGTAAAGAGGGGACTAGACACAATGAGCAGTTCTTC.

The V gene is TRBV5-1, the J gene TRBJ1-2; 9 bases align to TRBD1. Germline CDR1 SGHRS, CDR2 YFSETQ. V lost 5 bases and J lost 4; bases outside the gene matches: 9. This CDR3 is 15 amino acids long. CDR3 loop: CASSQTGQGGYGYTF. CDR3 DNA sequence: TGCGCCAGCAGTCAAACGGGACAGGGAGGCTATGGCTACACCTTC. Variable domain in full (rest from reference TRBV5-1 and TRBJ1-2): KAGVTQTPRYLIKTRGQQVTLSCSPISGHRSVSWYQQTPGQGLQFLFEYFSETQRNKGNFPGRFSGRQFSNSRSEMNVSTLELGDSALYLCASSQTGQGGYGYTFGSGTRLTVV.

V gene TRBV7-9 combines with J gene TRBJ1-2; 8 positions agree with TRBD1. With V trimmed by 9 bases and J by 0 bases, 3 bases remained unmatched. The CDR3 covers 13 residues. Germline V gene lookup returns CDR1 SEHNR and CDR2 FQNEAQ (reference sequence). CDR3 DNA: TGTGCCAGTGGACAGGGAGCTAACTATGGCTACACCTTC. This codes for CASGQGANYGYTF.

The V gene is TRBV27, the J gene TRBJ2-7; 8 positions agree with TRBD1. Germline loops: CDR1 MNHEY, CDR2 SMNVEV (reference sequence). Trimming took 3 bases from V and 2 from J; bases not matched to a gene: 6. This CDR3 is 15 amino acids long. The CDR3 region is CASSLDRARPYEQYF. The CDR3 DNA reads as TGTGCCAGCAGTTTGGACAGGGCAAGACCCTACGAGCAGTACTTC.

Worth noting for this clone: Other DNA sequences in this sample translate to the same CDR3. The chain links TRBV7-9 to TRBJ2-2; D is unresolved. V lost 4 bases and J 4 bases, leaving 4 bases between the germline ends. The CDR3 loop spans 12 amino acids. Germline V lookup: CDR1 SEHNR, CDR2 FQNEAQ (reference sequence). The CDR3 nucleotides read TGTGCCAGCAGCTCGGGCACCGGGGAGCTGTTTTTT. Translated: CASSSGTGELFF.